This entry is about one TCR beta chain. The length of the CDR3 is 15 residues. Germline assignment: CDR1 SGHVS and CDR2 FQNEAQ. With 7 bases clipped from V and 6 bases from J, the junction kept 11 bases outside the gene matches. As originally analysed: Estimated nucleated cell counts came from reference gene primer amplification. Some clones are missing from TCRdb's copy, which holds only in-frame ones; the method was immunoSEQ multiplex PCR. D and trimming come from the DNA, and the V and J calls and clone size come from that table. This repertoire shows 81,000 or so clones, approximately 92% found once; its top ten account for roughly 5.9%. This sample was included in a study of blood T cell repertoires in COVID-19. Study background: Spain, Italy and the United States supplied samples that represented acute and convalescent COVID-19. PBMCs, B-cell-depleted T cells, or T cells were the source of the cDNA or gDNA that made up the material.

The J gene is TRBJ2-1, the V gene TRBV7-8, with 8 bases that match TRBD1. The sequenced sample consisted of peripheral blood. The source of this sequence is a woman aged 55-70 years with active COVID-19. The CDR3 is CASNPRDRPGNEQFF. DNA for the CDR3: TGTGCCAGCAACCCCCGGGACAGGCCCGGCAATGAGCAGTTCTTC. Based on the CDR3 plus reference TRBV7-8 and TRBJ2-1, the full variable domain is GAGVSQSPRYKVAKRGQDVALRCDPISGHVSLFWYQQALGQGPEFLTYFQNEAQLDKSGLPSDRFFAERPEGSVSTLKIQRTQQEDSAVYLCASNPRDRPGNEQFFGPGTRLTVL.